This TCR beta chain was captured by sequencing in a study of T-cell memory formation after mild COVID-19. Study-wide context: In these data, TCR clusters were largely donor specific.

MiXCR was run by TCRdb on the 5' RACE reads, yielding one entry per CDR3 protein. The sample records about half a million distinct CDR3 sequences, about 20% being singletons. The CDR3 spans 16 residues. J lost 6 bases, V lost 2 bases, and 10 bases had no gene match. Germline V CDR1 and CDR2: MNHNS, SASEGT. Points from the study as a whole: Detection of some responders pre-infection suggested pre-existing cross-reactive memory T cells participated.

In its sample, this clonotype was seen many times. Its antigen is as yet unknown. The TCR originated in an adult woman who had mild COVID-19 (a few samples of this study predate the infection). Cell type and time point are not known. The J gene is TRBJ2-3, the V gene TRBV6-1; 8 bases match TRBD2. Material: PBMCs or a T cell subset sorted from them (not recorded which). Here the CDR3 reads CASSENGASGWDTQYF. Written as DNA, the CDR3 is TGTGCCAGCAGTGAAAATGGGGCTAGCGGGTGGGATACGCAGTATTTT.